This entry lists 9 T cell receptor beta chains sequenced from one sample in a study of Ad26.COV2.S vaccination and SARS-CoV-2 variants. The protocol was immunoSEQ multiplex PCR, while the TCRdb copy is restricted to in-frame clones and leaves out a portion. The sample includes about 680,000 clones, 89% of them seen just once. Stated treatment: around 19 received Ad26.COV2.S at low or high dose, single or two shots; 5 received placebo; per-sample allocation not given. All samples were drawn on day 63, counting from the first vaccine or placebo injection. Sequencing used peripheral blood, obtained in a trial of Ad26.COV2.S vaccine versus placebo. The receptors come from a person between 18 and 60 years old who received the Ad26.COV2.S COVID-19 vaccine or a placebo.

V and J are TRBV10-3 and TRBJ2-7; possible D gene TRBD2, 6 bases. Per the germline V gene, CDR1 is ENHRY and CDR2 is SYGVKD. Trimming removed 3 bases from V and 4 bases from J, with 16 bases in between. The CDR3 is 15 amino acids. The CDR3 is CAISDPQTGRYEQYF. CDR3 DNA: TGTGCCATCAGTGACCCCCAAACCGGGAGATACGAGCAGTACTTC.

The V call is TRBV6-2 or TRBV6-3, the J call TRBJ2-7; D not certain. Germline-derived CDR1 and CDR2 are MNHEY and SVGEGT. V shed 6 bases and J shed 3 bases, with 6 bases lying between them. The CDR3 totals 11 residues. The CDR3 DNA follows: TGTGCCAGCAGCCGATACTACGAGCAGTACTTC. Protein sequence: CASSRYYEQYF.

Turning to this clone: At the DNA level, this CDR3 is encoded by other sequences in the same sample as well. The gene calls are TRBV7-8 and TRBJ2-7; D might be TRBD1 (6 bases). The CDR3 sequence is 13 residues long. V dropped 2 bases and J dropped 2 bases, with 7 bases sitting between them. Germline-derived CDR1 and CDR2 are SGHVS and FQNEAQ. In DNA, the CDR3 is TGTGCCAGCAGCTTAAGGGACACCTACGAGCAGTACTTC. Translation gives CASSLRDTYEQYF. Using reference TRBV7-8 and TRBJ2-7 for the parts outside the CDR3, the full variable domain is GAGVSQSPRYKVAKRGQDVALRCDPISGHVSLFWYQQALGQGPEFLTYFQNEAQLDKSGLPSDRFFAERPEGSVSTLKIQRTQQEDSAVYLCASSLRDTYEQYFGPGTRLTVT.

This chain connects TRBV4-2 to TRBJ1-6; maybe TRBD1 (6 bases). CDR1 and CDR2 from the germline V gene are LGHNA and YNFKEQ. Trimming removed 3 bases from V and 5 bases from J, with 17 bases in between. The length of the CDR3 is 17 residues. Here the CDR3 DNA reads TGTGCCAGCAGCCAGGTTCTGGGGGGCGCGAATAATTCACCCCTCCACTTT. The encoded protein is CASSQVLGGANNSPLHF.

The chain employs TRBV11-2 and TRBJ1-6; possibly TRBD1 for D (5 bases). CDR1 and CDR2 (germline): SGHAT, FQNNGV. V gave up 9 bases and J gave up 5 bases, with 20 bases separating them. CDR3 size: 16 residues. CDR3 sequence reads: CASKRGASNDNSPLHF. The CDR3 nucleotides are TGTGCCAGTAAGCGGGGCGCTTCCAACGATAATTCACCCCTCCACTTT.

The CDR3 loop reads CASSQDHLGNEQFF. The DNA of the CDR3 is TGTGCCAGCAGCCAAGATCATCTGGGGAATGAGCAGTTCTTC. The rearrangement links TRBV14 to TRBJ2-1; D is undetermined. The CDR3 totals 14 residues. Germline loops: CDR1 SGHDN, CDR2 FVKESK. V was pared by 0 bases and J by 7 bases, with 10 bases between.

The chain uses TRBV3-1 (or the pseudogene TRBV3-2) and TRBJ2-4; the D call may be TRBD1 or TRBD2 (5 bases each). V lost 5 bases and J 3 bases, leaving 11 bases between the germline ends. Germline lookup yields CDR1 LGHDT and CDR2 YNNKEL (reference sequence). This CDR3 has 14 residues. The CDR3 reads CASSRRGDKNIQYF. CDR3 nucleotide sequence: TGTGCCAGCAGCAGACGAGGGGACAAAAACATTCAGTACTTC.

A few counts support this clone. The CDR3 DNA reads as TGTGCCTACAGTTGGGGACAGGGCTACGAGCAGTACTTC. This sequence encodes CAYSWGQGYEQYF. The rearrangement uses TRBV30 and TRBJ2-7, with TRBD1 matching over 9 bases. CDR1 and CDR2 (germline): GTSNPN, SVGIG (reference sequence). The CDR3 spans 13 residues. V lost 7 bases to trimming and J lost 3 bases; unmatched junction nucleotides: 7.

The V call is TRBV6-6, the J call TRBJ2-3; possible D gene TRBD2, 5 bases. The germline CDR1 and CDR2 sequences are MNHNY and SVGAGI (reference sequence). V lost 7 bases and J lost 3, with 8 bases in between. CDR3 size: 12 residues. CDR3 bases: TGTGCCAGCACCACGGGGACAGATACGCAGTATTTT. Protein sequence: CASTTGTDTQYF.